The 8 T cell receptor beta chains in this list originate from one sample, sequenced in a study of regulatory T cells in long-lasting Graves disease. The time point here: newly diagnosed GD, antithyroid drugs for less than 3 months. Following extraction of RNA from PBMCs, that RNA was used to make the TCR library. With iRepertoire HTBI primers and Arm-PCR of CDR3 regions, TCR beta libraries were built. One entry per CDR3 protein, called by TCRdb with MiXCR from the multiplex PCR reads. The sample consists of around 500,000 distinct CDR3 sequences, about 14% of them appearing once. The sample also formed part of further work on T cells in Graves' hyperthyroidism and ophthalmopathy.

Sequences were derived from peripheral blood mononuclear cells (PBMCs), sampled at new diagnosis, from a patient treated with antithyroid drugs. These receptor sequences come from a man aged 30 to 45 with Graves disease.

This clonotype has ten or more counts. This sequence joins TRBV2 and TRBJ2-7; 10 bases fit TRBD2. From germline, CDR1 is SNHLY and CDR2 FYNNEI. Losses at the gene ends were 1 base for V and 0 bases for J; bases not matched to a gene: 0. There are 15 residues in the CDR3. CDR3 sequence (DNA): TGTGCCAGCAGTGAAGGGACTAGCGGCTCCTACGAGCAGTACTTC. Protein product: CASSEGTSGSYEQYF.

Details on this clonotype: This likely traces to a read error, being one base from a far larger clone. The genes are TRBV11-3 and TRBJ2-7, with D perhaps matching TRBD1 or TRBD2 (5 bases each). Germline assignment: CDR1 SGHNT and CDR2 YENEEA. The length of the CDR3 is 16 residues. V shed 4 bases and J shed 4 bases, with 20 bases lying between them. CDR3 amino acids: CASSYPAGIGDYEQYF. CDR3 nucleotides: TGTGCCAGCAGCTATCCCGCCGGGATAGGGGATTACGAGCAGTACTTC.

This clonotype was seen ten or more times. The chain uses TRBV12-3 or TRBV12-4 and TRBJ2-5, with D possibly being TRBD1 (5 bases). Trimming stripped 3 bases from V and 9 bases from J, with 11 bases between. The CDR3 spans 12 residues. The CDR3 bases are TGTGCCAGCAGTTTGGACATCGGTGCCCAGTACTTC. Translated, it gives CASSLDIGAQYF.

The genes are TRBV6-1 and TRBJ1-1; D unclear. This CDR3 has 14 amino acids. CDR1 is MNHNS and CDR2 is SASEGT in the germline V gene. Between the trimmed V and J ends, which lost 6 bases and 0 bases, there was a span of 11 bases. The CDR3 here is CASRRERMNTEAFF. The CDR3, as DNA: TGTGCCAGCAGGAGAGAGCGTATGAACACTGAAGCTTTCTTT.

This clonotype has at least ten counts. J is TRBJ2-7 and V is TRBV10-1; 7 bases align to TRBD2. CDR3 length equals 15 residues. Germline CDR1 reads WNHNN; CDR2 reads SYGVQD (reference sequence). V dropped 2 bases and J dropped 0; count of bases not matched to a gene: 4. CDR3: CASSEDIAGSYEQYF. CDR3 nucleotide sequence: TGCGCCAGCAGTGAGGACATAGCGGGCTCCTACGAGCAGTACTTC.

This chain uses TRBV10-3 with TRBJ1-5; no firm D call. There are 14 residues in the CDR3. Per germline, CDR1 ENHRY and CDR2 SYGVKD. V shed 4 bases and J shed 5 bases, with 12 bases lying between them. CDR3 coding DNA: TGTGCCATCAGTGCAAGGAGTGGGGATCAGCCCCAGCATTTT. This gives the protein CAISARSGDQPQHF.

This clonotype was observed at least ten times. The gene calls are TRBV29-1 and TRBJ1-1; no firm D call. Germline lookup yields CDR1 SQVTM and CDR2 ANQGSEA. There are 12 residues in the CDR3. The V end was cut by 4 bases, the J end by 4 bases, with 10 bases between. CDR3 coding DNA: TGCAGCGTTGGGGGAGGGAGCACTGAAGCTTTCTTT. As protein: CSVGGGSTEAFF.

There are a few counts of this clonotype. This sequence may be a read error, since a much larger clone differs from it by one base. The chain is built from TRBV7-9 and TRBJ2-3, with TRBD2 matching over 13 bases. This CDR3 contains 17 residues. With V trimmed by 7 bases and J by 2 bases, 9 bases remained unmatched. The V gene's germline CDR1 is SEHNR and CDR2 FQNEAQ (reference sequence). CDR3 sequence: CASNRLGTSGNTDTQYF. The CDR3 nucleotides read TGTGCCAGCAACCGCCTCGGGACTAGCGGGAACACAGATACGCAGTATTTT.